This TCR beta chain derives from a study of cytomegalovirus exposure and HLA in healthy donors. It was with 60 Vbeta and 13 Jbeta primers that the PCR ran. Measured with immunoSEQ multiplex PCR; TCRdb has only the in-frame clones, and not every one. The sample shows 80,000 to 90,000 clones, around four fifths of them seen only once. Study-wide results and caveats: Analyzed later, association rates of TCRs varied across HLA loci, with DRB1 most and HLA-C fewest. Usually a TCR sequence was rare, but some public TCRs were found in many donors.

As for this clone: Its target is unknown.

The germline CDR1 and CDR2 sequences are SQVTM and ANQGSEA. This CDR3 contains 12 residues. Trimming shortened V by 6 bases and J by 5 bases, and 13 bases separated the two germline ends. The sample taken for sequencing was PBMCs. The chain couples TRBV29-1 to TRBJ1-1; a weak D match, TRBD1 (6 bases). This sequence was found in a man aged 30 to 45 in good health and CMV-seronegative. The CDR3 DNA sequence: TGCAGCGTGGTCCAGGGGAGTACTGAAGCTTTCTTT. It yields the protein CSVVQGSTEAFF.